This T cell receptor (beta chain) stems from a study of blood T cells in healthy people across ages. Findings and caveats of the study: Per million T cells, TCR beta diversity dropped roughly linearly as age increased.

With a J-beta primer mix and a sample-barcoded 5' primer, a second PCR ran roughly 7 to 11 cycles. TCRdb recomputed calls from the 5' RACE reads with MiXCR, one row per CDR3 protein. Altogether around 1.5 million distinct CDR3 sequences are present, about 31% being singletons, with the ten largest covering about 11%. Every donor provided roughly 10 milliliters of peripheral blood. Of note for this clonotype: Its antigen remains unidentified.

The sequencing input was blood. The receptor comes from a woman aged 25 to 45 in good health.

The CDR3 DNA reads as TGCGCCAGCAGCCAGAAAGTAGCGGGAGGAGGCGAGCAGTACTTC. This sequence encodes CASSQKVAGGGEQYF. The J gene is TRBJ2-7, the V gene TRBV4-1; 10 bases map to TRBD2. The CDR3 is 15 amino acids. Germline-derived CDR1 and CDR2 are MGHRA and YSYEKL. V gave up 3 bases and J gave up 6 bases; unmatched junction bases: 8.